The clone carrying this T cell receptor (beta chain) was observed a few times. Its antigen is undetermined. The sample comes from a study of T cell responses to AZD1222 COVID-19 vaccine. Findings and caveats of the study: Rises in breadth and depth of Spike-specific TCRs came after two AZD1222 doses. A mostly white British donor set with more females was recruited, and clonal diversity was possibly underestimated.

V lost 5 bases to trimming and J lost 3 bases, with 17 bases between them. The CDR3 totals 16 residues. CDR1 is SGHAT, CDR2 FQNNGV, per germline. Data came from immunoSEQ multiplex PCR; TCRdb stores just in-frame clones and leaves some out. The sample records roughly 100,000 clones, 92% being singletons. This chain uses TRBV11-2 with TRBJ2-1, with a weak D call TRBD1 (5 bases). This receptor was taken from an adult in good health. Here the sequenced sample was peripheral blood, taken on day 0 of AZD1222 vaccination. The CDR3 is CASSTGHLGNYNEQFF. The CDR3 DNA reads TGTGCCAGCAGCACCGGACACCTTGGAAACTACAATGAGCAGTTCTTC.